This section outlines one T cell receptor beta chain sequence together with its context. The source of the sample is a study of blood T cell repertoires in COVID-19. The wider study: In each case, the material was cDNA or gDNA derived from T cells, B-cell-depleted T cells, or PBMCs.

Clones were read by immunoSEQ multiplex PCR, and TCRdb kept only the in-frame ones, dropping some. The table has around 300,000 clones, around 90% seen once; the top ten hold over 4.5%. This CDR3 is 14 amino acids long. In germline, CDR1 is SGHVS, CDR2 FNYEAQ. The V gene lost 5 bases and the J gene lost 6 bases, with 13 bases spanning the gap. The specimen sequenced was PBMCs or T cells enriched from blood (not recorded which). The TCR sequence derives from a man aged 30 to 45 who had recovered from COVID-19. The chain joins TRBV7-6 to TRBJ2-2, with D possibly being TRBD2 (6 bases). The CDR3 nucleotides read TGTGCCAGCAGCAGCGGGCAACGGGCCGGGGAGCTGTTTTTT. Amino acid sequence: CASSSGQRAGELFF.